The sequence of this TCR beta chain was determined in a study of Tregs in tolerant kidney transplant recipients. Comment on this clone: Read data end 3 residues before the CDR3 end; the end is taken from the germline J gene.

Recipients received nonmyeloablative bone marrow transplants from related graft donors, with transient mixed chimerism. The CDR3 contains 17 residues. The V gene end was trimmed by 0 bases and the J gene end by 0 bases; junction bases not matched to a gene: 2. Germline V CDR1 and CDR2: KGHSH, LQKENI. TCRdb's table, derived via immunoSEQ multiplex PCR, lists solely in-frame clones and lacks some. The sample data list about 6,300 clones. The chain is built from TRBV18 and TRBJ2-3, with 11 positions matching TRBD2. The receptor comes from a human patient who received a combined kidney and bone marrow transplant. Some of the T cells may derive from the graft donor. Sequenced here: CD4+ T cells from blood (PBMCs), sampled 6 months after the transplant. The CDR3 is CASSPPTSGVSTDTQYF. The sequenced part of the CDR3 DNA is TGTGCCAGCTCACCACCGACTAGCGGGGTTAGCACAGATACG.